Each of the 21 T cell receptor beta chains below was sequenced from the same sample in a study of T cell responses to AZD1222 COVID-19 vaccine. Profiling relied on immunoSEQ multiplex PCR, and the TCRdb table lists in-frame clones only, not all of them. The sample yields around 100,000 clones, 84% seen once. The sequencing here drew on peripheral blood, taken on day 0 of AZD1222 vaccination. The receptors here all came from an adult in good health.

This clone appeared many times. This chain links TRBV27 with TRBJ1-2, with D perhaps matching TRBD1 (5 bases). Trimming removed 4 bases from V and 7 bases from J, with 13 bases in between. The germline gives CDR1 MNHEY, CDR2 SMNVEV (reference sequence). The CDR3 is 13 residues long. CDR3 DNA sequence: TGTGCCAGCAGTTGGGGTCCAGGGTTTGGCTACACCTTC. It encodes CASSWGPGFGYTF.

The genes are TRBV20-1 and TRBJ2-1; no reliable D call. The germline V gene has CDR1 DFQATT and CDR2 SNEGSKA (reference sequence). The CDR3 consists of 10 residues. V gave up 4 bases and J gave up 4 bases, with 2 bases separating them. The CDR3 DNA sequence: TGCAGTGCTACATACAATGAGCAGTTCTTC. Its translation is CSATYNEQFF.

V is TRBV2 and J is TRBJ1-1, with TRBD1 matching 7 bases. Germline-derived CDR1 and CDR2 are SNHLY and FYNNEI. CDR3 length: 14 residues. Trimming took 3 bases from V and 4 from J; bases not matched to a gene: 5. The CDR3 nucleotides are TGTGCCAGCAGTGATCGGGCAGGGGGCACTGAAGCTTTCTTT. This gives the protein CASSDRAGGTEAFF.

This clone appeared a single time. The chain has TRBV7-2 and TRBJ1-2; no clear D. Per germline, CDR1 SGHTA and CDR2 FQGNSA. Trimming removed 3 bases from V and 4 bases from J, with 6 bases in between. The CDR3 covers 12 residues. The CDR3 reads CASSFPSYGYTF. The CDR3 coding sequence is TGTGCCAGCAGCTTCCCCAGCTATGGCTACACCTTC.

This clone was picked up one time. The chain has TRBV19 and TRBJ2-1; 8 nucleotides align to TRBD1. The CDR3 has 18 amino acids. With 7 bases clipped from V and 0 bases from J, the junction kept 14 bases outside the gene matches. CDR1 and CDR2 (germline): LNHDA, SQIVND (reference sequence). The CDR3 DNA reads as TGTGCCAGTACTGCGGCAGGGGGCGGCCGAAGCTCCTACAATGAGCAGTTCTTC. Its translation is CASTAAGGGRSSYNEQFF.

The chain has TRBV28 and TRBJ1-1; D perhaps matches TRBD1 (5 bases). Germline values: CDR1 MDHEN, CDR2 SYDVKM. V lost 5 bases, J lost 5 bases, and 12 bases lay in between. The CDR3 is 13 residues long. CDR3 coding DNA: TGTGCCAGCAGTACAGGACTGCGGACTGAAGCTTTCTTT. This codes for CASSTGLRTEAFF.

The chain couples TRBV28 to TRBJ2-7; D unclear. The CDR3 has 13 amino acids. In germline, CDR1 is MDHEN, CDR2 SYDVKM. Deletions cut 10 bases from V and 0 bases from J, with 13 bases between. The CDR3 DNA reads as TGTGCCATCCACACCAGAGACTCCTACGAGCAGTACTTC. This gives the protein CAIHTRDSYEQYF.

The chain recombines TRBV6-5 with TRBJ1-5; no reliable D call. The CDR3 is 15 residues long. Trimming took off 2 bases at V and 3 bases at J, with 11 bases between the two ends. Germline V gives CDR1 MNHEY, CDR2 SVGAGI. The CDR3 protein is CASSYVAEFNQPQHF. In DNA, the CDR3 is TGTGCCAGCAGTTACGTGGCAGAGTTCAATCAGCCCCAGCATTTT.

V usage is TRBV7-7 and J usage is TRBJ2-5, with TRBD1 identical over 12 bases. V lost 5 bases to trimming and J lost 2 bases; unmatched junction nucleotides: 6. The CDR3 totals 16 residues. From germline, CDR1 is SSHAT and CDR2 FNYEAQ (reference sequence). The chain's CDR3 is CASSRDRGRSQETQYF. Here the CDR3 DNA reads TGTGCCAGCAGCCGGGACAGGGGGCGCAGTCAAGAGACCCAGTACTTC.

The chain joins TRBV2 to TRBJ2-2; 10 bases map to TRBD2. Germline CDR1 SNHLY, CDR2 FYNNEI. The length of the CDR3 is 16 residues. The V and J ends lost 8 bases and 4 bases, in that order; junction bases with no gene match: 10. This chain's CDR3 is CASLPAGGRATGELFF. CDR3 sequence (DNA): TGTGCCAGCCTCCCAGCGGGGGGGCGCGCCACCGGGGAGCTGTTTTTT.

This chain joins TRBV6-6 and TRBJ2-5; 7 bases fit TRBD1. V lost 6 bases, J lost 4 bases, and 8 bases stayed unmatched. This CDR3 has 14 residues. The germline gives CDR1 MNHNY, CDR2 SVGAGI (reference sequence). In DNA, the CDR3 is TGTGCCAGCAGCCCTCCTAGACAGGGAGAGACCCAGTACTTC. It yields the protein CASSPPRQGETQYF.

V usage is TRBV5-1 and J usage is TRBJ1-4; TRBD1 might be the D (5 bases). Germline CDR1 and CDR2: SGHRS and YFSETQ. This CDR3 contains 15 residues. Trimming took off 3 bases at V and 7 bases at J, with 16 bases between the two ends. In nucleotides, the CDR3 is TGCGCCAGCAGCTCGCAGGGCGATCGAGGTGAAAAACTGTTTTTT. It yields the protein CASSSQGDRGEKLFF.

The chain is built from TRBV5-1 and TRBJ1-1, with 7 positions matching TRBD1. CDR1 SGHRS and CDR2 YFSETQ come from the germline V gene. The trim removed 6 bases at V and 8 bases at J, leaving 10 bases unmatched. CDR3 length equals 13 residues. CDR3 protein: CASKNDRAAEAFF. The CDR3 DNA sequence: TGCGCCAGCAAAAACGACAGGGCCGCGGAAGCTTTCTTT. Together with reference TRBV5-1 and TRBJ1-1, the CDR3 gives the full variable domain: KAGVTQTPRYLIKTRGQQVTLSCSPISGHRSVSWYQQTPGQGLQFLFEYFSETQRNKGNFPGRFSGRQFSNSRSEMNVSTLELGDSALYLCASKNDRAAEAFFGQGTRLTVV.

The chain uses TRBV7-2 and TRBJ1-2; D is uncertain. Trimming took off 6 bases at V and 5 bases at J, with 16 bases between the two ends. CDR1 and CDR2 from the germline V gene are SGHTA and FQGNSA. The CDR3 runs to 14 residues. The DNA for the CDR3 is TGTGCCAGCAGTCCCGCACGGGTCGATTATGGCTACACCTTC. Translating gives CASSPARVDYGYTF. The entire variable domain, with the rest obtained from reference TRBV7-2 and TRBJ1-2, is as follows: GAGVSQSPSNKVTEKGKDVELRCDPISGHTALYWYRQSLGQGLEFLIYFQGNSAPDKSGLPSDRFSAERTGGSVSTLTIQRTQQEDSAVYLCASSPARVDYGYTFGSGTRLTVV.

The chain uses TRBV7-8 and TRBJ2-2; 9 bases are a match to TRBD2. CDR1 is SGHVS and CDR2 is FQNEAQ in the germline V gene. V gave up 1 base and J gave up 3 bases; unmatched junction bases: 3. There are 16 residues in the CDR3. CDR3: CASSLGGRADTGELFF. DNA for the CDR3: TGTGCCAGCAGCTTAGGCGGGAGGGCCGACACCGGGGAGCTGTTTTTT. Variable domain in full (rest from reference TRBV7-8 and TRBJ2-2): GAGVSQSPRYKVAKRGQDVALRCDPISGHVSLFWYQQALGQGPEFLTYFQNEAQLDKSGLPSDRFFAERPEGSVSTLKIQRTQQEDSAVYLCASSLGGRADTGELFFGEGSRLTVL.

The V and J genes are TRBV19 and TRBJ1-1; D may be TRBD1 (6 bases). V was cut by 4 bases and J by 7 bases, with 10 bases left in between. There are 12 residues in the CDR3. Looked up from germline, CDR1 is LNHDA and CDR2 is SQIVND (reference sequence). The CDR3 protein is CASSNRAREAFF. In DNA form, the CDR3 reads TGTGCCAGTAGTAACAGGGCTCGTGAAGCTTTCTTT.

The gene calls are TRBV9 and TRBJ1-4; D gene unclear. CDR3 length: 15 amino acids. Germline CDR1 and CDR2: SGDLS and YYNGEE. Trimming left V 3 bases short and J 4 bases short, with 13 bases between. CDR3 coding DNA: TGTGCCAGCAGCGGATCCGCTAGTAGTAATGAAAAACTGTTTTTT. Its protein is CASSGSASSNEKLFF.

This chain links TRBV6-5 with TRBJ1-4; the D gene is possibly TRBD1 (6 bases). The CDR3 is made up of 14 amino acids. Germline values: CDR1 MNHEY, CDR2 SVGAGI. Trimming left V 4 bases short and J 8 bases short, with 14 bases between. The CDR3 DNA reads as TGTGCCAGCAGTTCACAGGGAATTGGGGAAAAACTGTTTTTT. Amino acid sequence: CASSSQGIGEKLFF.

V is TRBV28 and J is TRBJ2-1; D is undetermined. This CDR3 comprises 16 residues. Germline CDR1 reads MDHEN; CDR2 reads SYDVKM. V was cut by 1 base and J by 1 base, with 11 bases left in between. The CDR3 is CASSLLGQSSYNEQFF. DNA for the CDR3: TGTGCCAGCAGTTTATTAGGCCAAAGTTCCTACAATGAGCAGTTCTTC. The whole variable domain, filled in from reference TRBV28 and TRBJ2-1, reads DVKVTQSSRYLVKRTGEKVFLECVQDMDHENMFWYRQDPGLGLRLIYFSYDVKMKEKGDIPEGYSVSREKKERFSLILESASTNQTSMYLCASSLLGQSSYNEQFFGPGTRLTVL.

The gene calls are TRBV12-3 or TRBV12-4 and TRBJ2-3, with D hard to call. Trimming took 2 bases from V and 9 from J, leaving 6 bases between them. The CDR3 extends over 11 amino acids. CDR3 in DNA: TGTGCCAGCAGTTTAACCCCAACGCAGTATTTT. Amino acids: CASSLTPTQYF.

The V call is TRBV5-6, the J call TRBJ2-1, with TRBD2 matching 11 bases. V lost 5 bases to trimming and J lost 4 bases; unmatched junction nucleotides: 5. The CDR3 totals 15 residues. CDR1 is SGHDT, CDR2 YYEEEE, per germline. CDR3 protein: CASSPRTSGYNEQFF. The CDR3 region has the DNA TGTGCCAGCAGTCCCCGGACTAGCGGGTACAATGAGCAGTTCTTC. The full variable domain, completed using reference TRBV5-6 and TRBJ2-1, is DAGVTQSPTHLIKTRGQQVTLRCSPKSGHDTVSWYQQALGQGPQFIFQYYEEEERQRGNFPDRFSGHQFPNYSSELNVNALLLGDSALYLCASSPRTSGYNEQFFGPGTRLTVL.